This T cell receptor (beta chain) was sequenced for a study of T cell repertoires in cytomegalovirus infection. Points from the study as a whole: Clonotype analysis showed dominance of the ex vivo response by HLA-C-restricted CMV-specific TCR beta clonotypes.

Concerning this clonotype: Its antigen remains unknown.

TCRdb re-analysed the reads in MiXCR, keeping a single row per CDR3 protein. The data hold a few hundred thousand distinct CDR3 sequences, with 26% observed a single time. Sequenced: PBMCs. The receptor was derived from a human donor in good health (CMV status not recorded). Some clones in this sample may be carry-over from other donors' samples.

In nucleotides, the CDR3 is TGTGCCAGCAGCTTTCTGGGGGAATACTTGAACACTGAAGCTTTCTTT. Amino acid sequence: CASSFLGEYLNTEAFF. This chain joins TRBV11-2 and TRBJ1-1; the D gene is possibly TRBD1 (5 bases). Germline V gene lookup returns CDR1 SGHAT and CDR2 FQNNGV. Trimming shortened V by 3 bases and J by 0 bases, and 14 bases separated the two germline ends. The CDR3 is made up of 16 amino acids.